This is a list of T cell receptor beta chains from one sample in a study of T cell responses to AZD1222 COVID-19 vaccine. Using immunoSEQ multiplex PCR, the repertoire was profiled, and TCRdb retains in-frame clones only, with some absent. The data hold about 79,000 clones, with around 90% observed a single time. The sample consisted of peripheral blood, taken on day 0 of MenACWY control vaccination. These TCRs come from an adult in good health. The CDR3 runs from the conserved cysteine through the conserved F or W. A D gene is named only where the DNA matches it firmly. Clone size is stated in some rows and not others, as once, few, many or a class when expanded.

DNA: TGTGCCAGCAGCCCAGGGACGCCAAGTCCTAGCACAGATACGCAGTATTTT
CDR3: CASSPGTPSPSTDTQYF
size: .
J: TRBJ2-3
V: TRBV14
D: .

DNA: TGTGCCAGCTCAACAACACAGGGTGGTTCTCCTGGAAACACCATATATTTT
CDR3: CASSTTQGGSPGNTIYF
size: .
J: TRBJ1-3
V: TRBV18
D: .

DNA: TGTGCCAGCAGCCCTCGACAGGCAGAAGGGGAGACCCAGTACTTC
CDR3: CASSPRQAEGETQYF
size: .
J: TRBJ2-5
V: TRBV4-2
D: .

DNA: TGTGCCAGTACCCAGGGAAGGGGGTTCAATCAGCCCCAGCATTTT
CDR3: CASTQGRGFNQPQHF
size: .
J: TRBJ1-5
V: TRBV19
D: .

DNA: TGTGCCAGCAGGAAGGGACAGGGCTACGAGCAGTACTTC
CDR3: CASRKGQGYEQYF
size: .
J: TRBJ2-7
V: TRBV7-9
D: TRBD1

DNA: TGTGCCAGCAGCCGAGCGACAAATACCTACGAGCAGTACTTC
CDR3: CASSRATNTYEQYF
size: .
J: TRBJ2-7
V: TRBV3-1/TRBV3-2
D: .

DNA: TGCAGCGTTGGGGACAGGGGAAACACTGAAGCTTTCTTT
CDR3: CSVGDRGNTEAFF
size: .
J: TRBJ1-1
V: TRBV29-1
D: TRBD1

DNA: TGTGCCACCAGTGACTGGGGGCAGAATCAGCCCCAGCATTTT
CDR3: CATSDWGQNQPQHF
size: .
J: TRBJ1-5
V: TRBV24-1
D: .

DNA: TGTGCCAGCAGCTTAGTTCAGGGGGATGAAAAACTGTTTTTT
CDR3: CASSLVQGDEKLFF
size: once
J: TRBJ1-4
V: TRBV11-2
D: TRBD1

DNA: TGTGCCAGCAGGGCTACCTATGGCTACACCTTC
CDR3: CASRATYGYTF
size: .
J: TRBJ1-2
V: TRBV28
D: .

DNA: TGCAGCGTCCTAGACAGGGGCACAGATACGCAGTATTTT
CDR3: CSVLDRGTDTQYF
size: .
J: TRBJ2-3
V: TRBV29-1
D: TRBD1

DNA: TGTGCCAGCAGCCCACAGGGAGGTGGCGAGCAGTACTTC
CDR3: CASSPQGGGEQYF
size: .
J: TRBJ2-7
V: TRBV28
D: .

DNA: TGTGCCACCAGCTCAGGGGGCCTCAATCAGCCCCAGCATTTT
CDR3: CATSSGGLNQPQHF
size: .
J: TRBJ1-5
V: TRBV15
D: TRBD1

DNA: TGTGCCAGCAGCCAAGTGGACAGTCCGTTCGAGTTCTTC
CDR3: CASSQVDSPFEFF
size: .
J: TRBJ2-1
V: TRBV14
D: .

DNA: TGTGCCAGCAGCGCTCGGCGGGGGGCTGATACGCAGTATTTT
CDR3: CASSARRGADTQYF
size: .
J: TRBJ2-3
V: TRBV7-2
D: TRBD2

DNA: TGTGCCAGCAGCCAAGAAACTAGCGGGGCCACAGATACGCAGTATTTT
CDR3: CASSQETSGATDTQYF
size: .
J: TRBJ2-3
V: TRBV3-1/TRBV3-2
D: TRBD2

DNA: TGTGCCAGCAGCTTCGGGCGGGGGGTCTCCTACGAGCAGTACTTC
CDR3: CASSFGRGVSYEQYF
size: .
J: TRBJ2-7
V: TRBV5-6
D: TRBD2

DNA: TGTGCCAGTAGCCCGACAGGTTATCAGCCCCAGCATTTT
CDR3: CASSPTGYQPQHF
size: .
J: TRBJ1-5
V: TRBV2
D: .

DNA: TGTGCCAGCAGCTTAGGTGTCCGGCAGGGTGAAAAACTGTTTTTT
CDR3: CASSLGVRQGEKLFF
size: .
J: TRBJ1-4
V: TRBV7-8
D: .

DNA: TGTGCCACCAGCAGAGATCGGGATCAGCCCCAGCATTTT
CDR3: CATSRDRDQPQHF
size: .
J: TRBJ1-5
V: TRBV15
D: .

DNA: TGTGCCAGCAGCTCAGGACTAGCGGGCCGCTCTGGGGCCAACGTCCTGACTTTC
CDR3: CASSSGLAGRSGANVLTF
size: once
J: TRBJ2-6
V: TRBV11-2
D: TRBD2

DNA: TGTGCCAGCAGTTTTCTGAGGGCTGGGGCCAACGTCCTGACTTTC
CDR3: CASSFLRAGANVLTF
size: .
J: TRBJ2-6
V: TRBV27
D: .

DNA: TGTGCCAGTAGTTACCCCCCTGGAAGGGTGAACACTGAAGCTTTCTTT
CDR3: CASSYPPGRVNTEAFF
size: .
J: TRBJ1-1
V: TRBV19
D: .

DNA: TGTGCCAGCGGGACAGGGTTCACTGAAGCTTTCTTT
CDR3: CASGTGFTEAFF
size: .
J: TRBJ1-1
V: TRBV7-3
D: TRBD1

DNA: TGTGCCAGCTTCGTGGGAGGGAACTATGGCTACACCTTC
CDR3: CASFVGGNYGYTF
size: .
J: TRBJ1-2
V: TRBV28
D: .

DNA: TGTGCCAGCAGCTTAATGGTTACAGGGCCTGGTGGCTACACCTTC
CDR3: CASSLMVTGPGGYTF
size: .
J: TRBJ1-2
V: TRBV7-9
D: .

DNA: TGCAGCGGATACCCCGAGGGCACAGATACGCAGTATTTT
CDR3: CSGYPEGTDTQYF
size: .
J: TRBJ2-3
V: TRBV29-1
D: .

DNA: TGTGCCAGCAGCTTAACCGGGACAGGGGATGGGGAGACCCAGTACTTC
CDR3: CASSLTGTGDGETQYF
size: .
J: TRBJ2-5
V: TRBV7-8
D: TRBD1

DNA: TGTGCCAGCGGGGGGGGACAGGCTAATGAAAAACTGTTTTTT
CDR3: CASGGGQANEKLFF
size: .
J: TRBJ1-4
V: TRBV2
D: TRBD1

DNA: TGTGCCAGCAGCTTAGCAGGGGGGAGCAATCAGCCCCAGCATTTT
CDR3: CASSLAGGSNQPQHF
size: .
J: TRBJ1-5
V: TRBV11-2
D: TRBD1

DNA: TGTGCCAGCAGCTTTGAGACAGCAGATACGCAGTATTTT
CDR3: CASSFETADTQYF
size: .
J: TRBJ2-3
V: TRBV7-2
D: .

DNA: TGCGCCAGCAGCCCCACAGTCGGAGATGAAAAACTGTTTTTT
CDR3: CASSPTVGDEKLFF
size: .
J: TRBJ1-4
V: TRBV5-1
D: .

DNA: TGTGCCAGCAGCTTAGGGGACAGCAATCAGCCCCAGCATTTT
CDR3: CASSLGDSNQPQHF
size: .
J: TRBJ1-5
V: TRBV7-2
D: .

DNA: TGTGCCAGTAAATCGTCGGGGACGGACTCCTACGAGCAGTACTTC
CDR3: CASKSSGTDSYEQYF
size: .
J: TRBJ2-7
V: TRBV27
D: .

DNA: TGCAGTGCTAGTCCCATAGCGGAGGGGTTGGATACGCAGTATTTT
CDR3: CSASPIAEGLDTQYF
size: .
J: TRBJ2-3
V: TRBV20-1
D: .

DNA: TGTGCCAGCTCCACTGGGCTCCCGAACACCGGGGAGCTGTTTTTT
CDR3: CASSTGLPNTGELFF
size: once
J: TRBJ2-2
V: TRBV27
D: .

DNA: TGTGCCAGCACCTCTCACTCGGGCAATGAGCAGTTCTTC
CDR3: CASTSHSGNEQFF
size: .
J: TRBJ2-1
V: TRBV27
D: .

DNA: TGTGCCAGCAGTTTACAGGGGCAGCTACTATACGAGCAGTACTTC
CDR3: CASSLQGQLLYEQYF
size: .
J: TRBJ2-7
V: TRBV27
D: .

DNA: TGTGCCACCAGCCCCTCCGTTGGGGGTTGGGGTAATGAGCAGTTCTTC
CDR3: CATSPSVGGWGNEQFF
size: .
J: TRBJ2-1
V: TRBV15
D: .

DNA: TGTGCCAGCAGCCCGCGACAGGGAATAGAGGAGCAGTACTTC
CDR3: CASSPRQGIEEQYF
size: .
J: TRBJ2-7
V: TRBV7-2
D: TRBD1

DNA: TGTGCCAGCAGCCGTAGCGGGAGGAACGGTGAGCAGTTCTTC
CDR3: CASSRSGRNGEQFF
size: once
J: TRBJ2-1
V: TRBV14
D: TRBD2

DNA: TGTGCCAGCAGCCATAGCAGACGGTACCAAGAGACCCAGTACTTC
CDR3: CASSHSRRYQETQYF
size: .
J: TRBJ2-5
V: TRBV14
D: .

DNA: TGTGCCAGCAGTCTCAAACACCACGGTTCCTACGAGCAGTACTTC
CDR3: CASSLKHHGSYEQYF
size: .
J: TRBJ2-7
V: TRBV28
D: .

DNA: TGTGCCAGCTCACTCACAGGGGACGGAGAGACCCAGTACTTC
CDR3: CASSLTGDGETQYF
size: .
J: TRBJ2-5
V: TRBV18
D: TRBD1

DNA: TGTGCCAGTAGGGCTTCAGGGTCCGAGACCCAGTACTTC
CDR3: CASRASGSETQYF
size: .
J: TRBJ2-5
V: TRBV28
D: .